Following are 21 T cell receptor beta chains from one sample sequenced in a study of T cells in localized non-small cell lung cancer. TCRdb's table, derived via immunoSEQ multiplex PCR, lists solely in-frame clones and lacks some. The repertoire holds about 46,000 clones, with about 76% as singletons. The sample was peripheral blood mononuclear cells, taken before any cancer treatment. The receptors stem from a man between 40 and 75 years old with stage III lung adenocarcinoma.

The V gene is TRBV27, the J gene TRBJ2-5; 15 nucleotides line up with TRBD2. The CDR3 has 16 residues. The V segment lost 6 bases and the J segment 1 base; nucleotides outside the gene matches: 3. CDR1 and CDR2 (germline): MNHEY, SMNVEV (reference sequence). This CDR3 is CASRRTSGGAQETQYF. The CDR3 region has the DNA TGTGCCAGCAGGCGGACTAGCGGGGGGGCCCAAGAGACCCAGTACTTC.

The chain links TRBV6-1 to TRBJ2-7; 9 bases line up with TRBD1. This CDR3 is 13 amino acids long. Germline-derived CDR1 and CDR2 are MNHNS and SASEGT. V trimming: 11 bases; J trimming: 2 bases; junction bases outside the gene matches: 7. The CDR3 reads CASRDRVTYEQYF. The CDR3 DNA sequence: TGTGCCTCTAGGGACAGGGTGACCTACGAGCAGTACTTC.

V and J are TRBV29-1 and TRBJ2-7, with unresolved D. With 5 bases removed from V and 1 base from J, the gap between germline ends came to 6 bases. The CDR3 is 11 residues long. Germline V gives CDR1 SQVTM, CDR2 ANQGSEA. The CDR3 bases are TGCAGCGTTAGAGGTTCCTACGAGCAGTACTTC. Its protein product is CSVRGSYEQYF.

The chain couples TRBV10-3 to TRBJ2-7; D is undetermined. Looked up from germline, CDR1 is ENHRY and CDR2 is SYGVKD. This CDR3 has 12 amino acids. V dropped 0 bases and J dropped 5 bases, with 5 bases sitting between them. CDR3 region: CAISESADEQYF. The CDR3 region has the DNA TGTGCCATCAGTGAGTCGGCCGACGAGCAGTACTTC.

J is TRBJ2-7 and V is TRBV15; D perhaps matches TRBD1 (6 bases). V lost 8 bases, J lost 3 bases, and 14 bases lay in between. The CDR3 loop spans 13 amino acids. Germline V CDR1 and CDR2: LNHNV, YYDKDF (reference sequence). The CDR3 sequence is CATALGANYEQYF. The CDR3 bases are TGTGCCACCGCTCTGGGGGCCAACTACGAGCAGTACTTC.

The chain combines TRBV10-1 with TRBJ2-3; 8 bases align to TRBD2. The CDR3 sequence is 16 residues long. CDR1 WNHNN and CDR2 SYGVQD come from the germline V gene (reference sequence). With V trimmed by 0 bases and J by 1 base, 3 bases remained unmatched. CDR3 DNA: TGCGCCAGCAGTGAGTCGGTTAGCGGGGGCACAGATACGCAGTATTTT. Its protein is CASSESVSGGTDTQYF.

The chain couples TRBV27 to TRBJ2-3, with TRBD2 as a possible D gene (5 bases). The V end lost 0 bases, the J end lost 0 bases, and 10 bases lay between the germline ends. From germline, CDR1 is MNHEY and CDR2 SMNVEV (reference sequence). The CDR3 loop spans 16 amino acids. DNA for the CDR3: TGTGCCAGCAGTTTATCGGGTCGGACTAGCACAGATACGCAGTATTTT. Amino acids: CASSLSGRTSTDTQYF.

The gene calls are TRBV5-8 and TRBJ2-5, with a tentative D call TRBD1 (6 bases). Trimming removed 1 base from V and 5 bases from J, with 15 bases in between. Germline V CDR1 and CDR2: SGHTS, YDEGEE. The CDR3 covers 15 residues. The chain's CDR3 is CASSLRPGVPETQYF. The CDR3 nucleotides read TGTGCCAGCAGCTTGCGGCCAGGGGTGCCGGAGACCCAGTACTTC.

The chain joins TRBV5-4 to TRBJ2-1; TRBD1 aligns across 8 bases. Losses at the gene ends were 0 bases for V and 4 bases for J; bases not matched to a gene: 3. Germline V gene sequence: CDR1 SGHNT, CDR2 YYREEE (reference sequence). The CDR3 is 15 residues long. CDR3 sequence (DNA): TGTGCCAGCAGCTTGGAGGGACAGGAATACAATGAGCAGTTCTTC. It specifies CASSLEGQEYNEQFF.

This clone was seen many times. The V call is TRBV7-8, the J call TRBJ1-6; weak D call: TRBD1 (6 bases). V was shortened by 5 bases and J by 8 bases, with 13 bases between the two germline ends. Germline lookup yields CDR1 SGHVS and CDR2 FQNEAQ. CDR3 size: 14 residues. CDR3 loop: CASSPRGADSPLHF. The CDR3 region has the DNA TGTGCCAGCAGCCCCCGGGGGGCAGATTCACCCCTCCACTTT.

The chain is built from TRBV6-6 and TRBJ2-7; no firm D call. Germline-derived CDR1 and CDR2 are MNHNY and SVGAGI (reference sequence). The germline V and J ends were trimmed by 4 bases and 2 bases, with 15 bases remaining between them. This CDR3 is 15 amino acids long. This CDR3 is CASSSDGAGPYEQYF. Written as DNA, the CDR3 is TGTGCCAGCAGTTCCGACGGTGCAGGACCCTACGAGCAGTACTTC.

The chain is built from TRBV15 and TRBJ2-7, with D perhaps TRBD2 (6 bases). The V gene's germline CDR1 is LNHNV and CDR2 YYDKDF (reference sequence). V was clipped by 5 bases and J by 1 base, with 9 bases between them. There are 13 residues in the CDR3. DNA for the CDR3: TGTGCCACCAGCGAAGGGACTTCCTACGAGCAGTACTTC. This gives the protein CATSEGTSYEQYF.

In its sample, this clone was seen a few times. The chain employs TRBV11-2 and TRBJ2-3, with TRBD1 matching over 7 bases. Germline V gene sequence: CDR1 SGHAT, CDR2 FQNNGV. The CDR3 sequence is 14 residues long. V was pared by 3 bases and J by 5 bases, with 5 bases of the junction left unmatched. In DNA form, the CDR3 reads TGTGCCAGCAGCTTTAGGCAGGGGGAAGATACGCAGTATTTT. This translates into CASSFRQGEDTQYF.

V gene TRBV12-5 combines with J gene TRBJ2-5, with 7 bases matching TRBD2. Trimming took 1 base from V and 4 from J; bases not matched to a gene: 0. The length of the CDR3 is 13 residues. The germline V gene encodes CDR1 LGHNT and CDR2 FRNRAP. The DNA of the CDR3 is TGTGCTAGTGGTTTGGGGGGGGGAGAGACCCAGTACTTC. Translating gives CASGLGGGETQYF.

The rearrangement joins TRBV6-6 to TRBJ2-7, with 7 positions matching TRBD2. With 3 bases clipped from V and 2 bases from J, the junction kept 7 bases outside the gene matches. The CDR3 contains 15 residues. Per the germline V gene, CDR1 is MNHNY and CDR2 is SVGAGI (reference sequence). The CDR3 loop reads CASSYGAGTTYEQYF. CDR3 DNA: TGTGCCAGCAGTTATGGGGCAGGGACTACCTACGAGCAGTACTTC.

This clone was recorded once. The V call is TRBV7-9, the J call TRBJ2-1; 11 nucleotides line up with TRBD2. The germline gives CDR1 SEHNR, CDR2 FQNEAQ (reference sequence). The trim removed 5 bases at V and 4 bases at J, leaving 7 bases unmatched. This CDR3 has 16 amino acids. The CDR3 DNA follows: TGTGCCAGCAGCACCTTTCCTAGCGGGGGGTACAATGAGCAGTTCTTC. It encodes CASSTFPSGGYNEQFF.

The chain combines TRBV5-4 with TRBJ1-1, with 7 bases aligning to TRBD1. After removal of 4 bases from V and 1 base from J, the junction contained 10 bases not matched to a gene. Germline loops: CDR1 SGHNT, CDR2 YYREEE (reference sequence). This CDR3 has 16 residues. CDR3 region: CASSPSSGTENTEAFF. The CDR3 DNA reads TGTGCCAGCAGCCCTAGTAGCGGGACAGAGAACACTGAAGCTTTCTTT.

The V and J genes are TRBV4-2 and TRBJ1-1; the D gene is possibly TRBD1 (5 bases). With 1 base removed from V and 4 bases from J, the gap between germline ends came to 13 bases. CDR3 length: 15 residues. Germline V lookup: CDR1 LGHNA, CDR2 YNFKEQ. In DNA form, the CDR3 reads TGTGCCAGCAGCCAAGTAGGCAGGGACGGCACTGAAGCTTTCTTT. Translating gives CASSQVGRDGTEAFF.

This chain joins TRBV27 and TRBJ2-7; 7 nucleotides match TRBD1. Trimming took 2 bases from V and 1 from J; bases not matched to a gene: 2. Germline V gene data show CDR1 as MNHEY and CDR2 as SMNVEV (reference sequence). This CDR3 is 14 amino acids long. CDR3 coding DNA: TGTGCCAGCAGTTTAACAGGGGATTCCTACGAGCAGTACTTC. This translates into CASSLTGDSYEQYF.

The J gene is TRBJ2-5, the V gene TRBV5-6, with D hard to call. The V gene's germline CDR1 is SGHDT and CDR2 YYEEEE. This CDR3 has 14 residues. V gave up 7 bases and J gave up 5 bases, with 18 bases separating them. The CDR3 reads CASSATGSRETQYF. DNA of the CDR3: TGTGCCAGCTCTGCCACGGGTTCCCGGGAGACCCAGTACTTC.

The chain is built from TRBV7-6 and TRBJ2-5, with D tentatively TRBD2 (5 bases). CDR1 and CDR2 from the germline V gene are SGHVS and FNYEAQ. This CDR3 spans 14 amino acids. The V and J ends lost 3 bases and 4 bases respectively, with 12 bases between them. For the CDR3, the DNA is TGTGCCAGCAGCTTCGTGGACTCGGCAGAGACCCAGTACTTC. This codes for CASSFVDSAETQYF.